This T cell receptor (beta chain) was observed in a study of technical replicates of blood from a handful of donors (dated by TCRdb to the late 2010s). The library was made by the immunoSEQ multiplex PCR assay. TCRdb holds this immuneACCESS table with in-frame rearrangements only. Some clones are missing; in checked studies, unresolved V genes explain under half, and the rest has no known cause. This sample has 15,000 or so clones in its table, and 85% of those were observed once. Roughly 11% of the sample lies in the top ten. Its CDR3 holds 15 amino acids, cysteine through phenylalanine. CDR3 DNA is the only sequence kept; it has 45 bases, read in frame from the first base. In the germline V gene (reference sequence), CDR1 corresponds to GTSNPN and CDR2 to SVGIG. A note on this clone: Its antigen is still unknown. One junction end disagrees with the germline gene, perhaps due to a read error.

The chain employs TRBV30 and TRBJ1-3, with 9 junctional bases fitting TRBD1. The material sequenced was PBMCs. The TCR comes from a human donor in good health. The CDR3 in this case is CAWSKKGQGGDTIYF. The nucleotides read TGTGCCTGGAGTAAAAAGGGACAGGGTGGAGACACCATATATTTT. Supplemented by the reference TRBV30 and TRBJ1-3 proteins around the CDR3, the complete variable domain is SQTIHQWPATLVQPVGSPLSLECTVEGTSNPNLYWYRQAAGRGLQLLFYSVGIGQISSEVPQNLSASRPQDRQFILSSKKLLLSDSGFYLCAWSKKGQGGDTIYFGEGSWLTVV.